The rows below give T cell receptor beta chains drawn from one sample of a study of T-cell memory formation after mild COVID-19. TCRdb used MiXCR to reprocess the 5' RACE reads, holding one entry per CDR3 protein. Of 29,000 or so distinct CDR3 sequences in the sample, around 12% were seen once. The material sequenced was PBMCs or a T cell subset sorted from them (not recorded which). The receptors here all came from an adult woman who had mild COVID-19 (a few samples of this study predate the infection). Cell type and time point are not known. Each CDR3 is given without its conserved first and last residue. The order of the fields is V gene, J gene, D gene, CDR3 length, clone size, CDR3 protein. D genes are given only for firm matches. For some rows the clone size is stated as once, few or many, or as a class when expanded; others skip it.

TRBV12-3/TRBV12-4	TRBJ1-2	TRBD1	12	many	ASSRTGGRYGYT
TRBV2	TRBJ1-2	NA	12	many	ASRVRQWIWGYT
TRBV12-3/TRBV12-4	TRBJ1-3	NA	13	many	ASSSPEGAGNTIY
TRBV6-5	TRBJ2-3	NA	11	few	ASSYSNADTQY
TRBV5-1	TRBJ2-7	NA	11	many	ASSPGGAYEQY
TRBV20-1	TRBJ1-6	TRBD1	13	many	SASPQGADNSPLH
TRBV4-1	TRBJ2-3	NA	14	many	ASSRGLLLEADTQY
TRBV7-8	TRBJ1-2	TRBD1	14	many	ASSTWTGEGNYGYT
TRBV27	TRBJ1-6	NA	16	many	ASSFLGRGSSYNSPLH
TRBV9	TRBJ1-2	NA	12	many	ASSVGQSNYGYT
TRBV28	TRBJ1-3	NA	13	many	ASSSPASSGNTIY
TRBV29-1	TRBJ2-3	NA	11	many	SVEEPPRDTQY
TRBV19	TRBJ2-1	NA	14	many	ASSAQGSGTYNEQF
TRBV19	TRBJ1-2	NA	11	many	ASSHRSNYGYT
TRBV24-1	TRBJ2-1	NA	14	many	ATSDADRDRGHEQF
TRBV6-2/TRBV6-3	TRBJ1-1	TRBD1	13	many	ASSYGQGGNTEAF
TRBV6-2/TRBV6-3	TRBJ1-5	NA	12	many	ASSIDGSNQPQH
TRBV4-2	TRBJ2-2	NA	14	many	ASSQEFPPYDGELF
TRBV5-6	TRBJ2-7	TRBD2	15	many	ASSLDGSGVSWNEQY
TRBV12-3/TRBV12-4	TRBJ2-4	TRBD2	11	many	ASSGLAMNIQY
TRBV4-1	TRBJ1-2	NA	11	many	ASSQLIGNGYT
TRBV5-1	TRBJ2-1	NA	12	many	ASSLSGHTSEQF
TRBV5-5	TRBJ2-6	NA	13	many	ASSPTGSGANVLT
TRBV3-1	TRBJ2-1	NA	14	many	ASSQDVSLGGNEQF
TRBV9	TRBJ1-5	NA	13	many	ASSVGHRDNQPQH
TRBV6-2/TRBV6-3	TRBJ1-5	TRBD1	13	NA	ASRTQGAGDQPQH
TRBV4-2	TRBJ1-1	NA	12	many	ASSQAGTKAEAF
TRBV25-1	TRBJ2-1	TRBD1	14	many	ASSTGGGRSYNEQF